This TCR beta chain was obtained from a study of OX40 agonist ivuxolimab in advanced cancers. Study context: Patients receiving dose escalation had hepatocellular carcinoma, melanoma, renal cell or head and neck cancer.

This CDR3 is 16 amino acids long. V dropped 2 bases and J dropped 7 bases, with 18 bases sitting between them. In germline, CDR1 is SGHAT, CDR2 FQNNGV. Study results and limitations: Partial responders at 0.1-3.0 mg/kg had among the lowest clonal expansion.

Autoimmune disease history or systemic immunosuppression disqualified patients. Assay: immunoSEQ multiplex PCR; the TCRdb copy retains only in-frame clones and omits some. The sample shows around 140,000 clones, under 95% of them seen only once. About this clone: Its antigen remains unidentified.

The source material was CD4+ or CD8+ T cells sorted from blood, sampled in a trial of the OX40 agonist ivuxolimab. V gene TRBV11-2 combines with J gene TRBJ1-5; a possible D gene is TRBD1 (5 bases). The receptor was isolated from an adult with an advanced solid tumor such as melanoma, head and neck, liver or kidney cancer. The CDR3 region is CASSLRGDGSWQPQHF. CDR3 sequence (DNA): TGTGCCAGCAGCTTAAGAGGGGACGGGTCGTGGCAGCCCCAGCATTTT.